The 26 T cell receptor beta chains reported below all come from one sample, sequenced in a study of cytomegalovirus exposure and HLA in healthy donors. Primers for the PCR totalled 60 Vbeta and 13 Jbeta. Sequencing used immunoSEQ multiplex PCR; TCRdb keeps in-frame clones, though not all of them. The repertoire shows 95,000 to 110,000 clones; the top ten hold approximately 3.5%. Sequencing used PBMCs. The receptors were gathered from a man between 35 and 55 years old in good health and CMV-seronegative.

The chain joins TRBV7-2 to TRBJ1-5; D uncertain. V lost 5 bases to trimming and J lost 2 bases, with 10 bases between them. CDR1 SGHTA and CDR2 FQGNSA come from the germline V gene. The length of the CDR3 is 14 residues. CDR3 DNA: TGTGCCAGCAGCCAGGTCGGGGGCAATCAGCCCCAGCATTTT. Translation gives CASSQVGGNQPQHF.

This chain joins TRBV29-1 and TRBJ2-3; maybe TRBD2 (5 bases). The CDR3 has 13 amino acids. Germline V gene sequence: CDR1 SQVTM, CDR2 ANQGSEA. V lost 0 bases and J lost 5, with 9 bases in between. In DNA form, the CDR3 reads TGCAGCGTTGAAGATCTGAGGGAAGATACGCAGTATTTT. This gives the protein CSVEDLREDTQYF.

Regarding this clone: The sample has other DNA sequences that encode this CDR3 too. The chain carries TRBV30 and TRBJ1-1, with 11 nucleotides matching TRBD1. The CDR3 covers 12 residues. V was pared by 5 bases and J by 7 bases, with 3 bases of the junction left unmatched. Germline V lookup: CDR1 GTSNPN, CDR2 SVGIG (reference sequence). The CDR3 DNA follows: TGTGCCTGGTCGGGACAGGGGGGTGAAGCTTTCTTT. It specifies CAWSGQGGEAFF.

This chain connects TRBV19 to TRBJ2-3; 9 nucleotides line up with TRBD2. The trim removed 2 bases at V and 2 bases at J, leaving 5 bases unmatched. Germline-derived CDR1 and CDR2 are LNHDA and SQIVND (reference sequence). The CDR3 runs 16 residues. CDR3 nucleotide sequence: TGTGCCAGTAGTATATTAGCGGGGGCCCTCACAGATACGCAGTATTTT. This codes for CASSILAGALTDTQYF.

This sequence joins TRBV5-4 and TRBJ1-4, with D possibly matching TRBD1 (6 bases). Per germline, CDR1 SGHNT and CDR2 YYREEE (reference sequence). This CDR3 has 17 amino acids. Trimming removed 0 bases from V and 8 bases from J, with 20 bases in between. This CDR3 reads CASSLGGAGTLGEKLFF. The CDR3, as DNA: TGTGCCAGCAGCTTGGGTGGTGCCGGGACATTGGGGGAAAAACTGTTTTTT.

The chain employs TRBV6-5 and TRBJ1-6; possible D gene TRBD1, 5 bases. This CDR3 is built from 13 residues. V lost 6 bases to trimming and J lost 9 bases, with 12 bases between them. Germline V gene sequence: CDR1 MNHEY, CDR2 SVGAGI. CDR3 sequence reads: CASSPTTVSPLHF. The CDR3 DNA sequence: TGTGCCAGCAGCCCTACGACAGTTTCACCCCTCCACTTT.

V usage is TRBV4-1 and J usage is TRBJ2-7; 7 nucleotides agree with TRBD2. Trimming took 0 bases from V and 7 from J; bases not matched to a gene: 9. The CDR3 has 15 residues. Germline V gene data show CDR1 as MGHRA and CDR2 as YSYEKL. CDR3 coding DNA: TGCGCCAGCAGCCAAGATCAAGCGGGGCGCCTGGAGCAGTACTTC. Its protein product is CASSQDQAGRLEQYF.

CDR3 amino acids: CASNPSGDTQYF. CDR3 nucleotide sequence: TGTGCCAGCAATCCTAGCGGGGATACGCAGTATTTT. The chain couples TRBV2 to TRBJ2-3, with 8 nucleotides matching TRBD2. This CDR3 region has 12 residues. From germline, CDR1 is SNHLY and CDR2 FYNNEI. V shed 7 bases, J shed 6 bases, and the junction held 3 bases outside the gene matches. The complete variable domain, with remaining parts taken from reference TRBV2 and TRBJ2-3, reads EPEVTQTPSHQVTQMGQEVILRCVPISNHLYFYWYRQILGQKVEFLVSFYNNEISEKSEIFDDQFSVERPDGSNFTLKIRSTKLEDSAMYFCASNPSGDTQYFGPGTRLTVL.

The genes are TRBV25-1 and TRBJ2-1; TRBD1 matches at 11 bases. Germline-derived CDR1 and CDR2 are MGHDK and SYGVNS. Trimming removed 3 bases from V and 9 bases from J; junction bases left unmatched: 7. The CDR3 covers 15 residues. This chain's CDR3 is CASSEVGTGGIEQFF. CDR3 in DNA: TGTGCCAGCAGTGAGGTCGGGACAGGGGGAATTGAGCAGTTCTTC. Together with reference TRBV25-1 and TRBJ2-1, the CDR3 gives the full variable domain: EADIYQTPRYLVIGTGKKITLECSQTMGHDKMYWYQQDPGMELHLIHYSYGVNSTEKGDLSSESTVSRIRTEHFPLTLESARPSHTSQYLCASSEVGTGGIEQFFGPGTRLTVL.

This chain connects TRBV7-2 to TRBJ1-1; D is unclear. The germline CDR1 and CDR2 sequences are SGHTA and FQGNSA. This CDR3 contains 14 residues. V dropped 3 bases and J dropped 1 base, with 9 bases sitting between them. CDR3 region: CASSLTRQNTEAFF. The CDR3 coding sequence is TGTGCCAGCAGCTTGACCAGACAGAACACTGAAGCTTTCTTT.

The gene calls are TRBV5-4 and TRBJ2-1; 12 bases are shared with TRBD2. Germline CDR1 is SGHNT and CDR2 is YYREEE (reference sequence). The CDR3 has 17 residues. Trimming cost V 4 bases and J 4 bases; bases outside gene matches: 9. The CDR3 sequence is CASSLAGGRGAYNEQFF. CDR3 DNA sequence: TGTGCCAGCAGCCTAGCGGGAGGGAGAGGTGCTTACAATGAGCAGTTCTTC.

The genes are TRBV7-9 and TRBJ2-1, with 13 bases identical to TRBD2. The V and J ends lost 4 bases and 8 bases, in that order; junction bases with no gene match: 5. CDR3 length equals 15 residues. The germline V gene encodes CDR1 SEHNR and CDR2 FQNEAQ (reference sequence). CDR3 nucleotides: TGTGCCAGCAGCTCTACTAGCGGGGGGGTGTATGAGCAGTTCTTC. Protein: CASSSTSGGVYEQFF.

The chain is built from TRBV5-1 and TRBJ2-2, with a possible D match to TRBD1 (6 bases). Germline V gene sequence: CDR1 SGHRS, CDR2 YFSETQ. This CDR3 has 14 residues. The V end was cut by 4 bases, the J end by 2 bases, with 9 bases between. CDR3 in DNA: TGCGCCAGCAGCAAGGACAGTAACACCGGGGAGCTGTTTTTT. This codes for CASSKDSNTGELFF.

The chain is built from TRBV4-1 and TRBJ2-3; 10 bases map to TRBD2. J gave up 3 bases and V 3 bases, and 3 bases lay outside the gene matches. The CDR3 is 15 residues long. CDR1 is MGHRA and CDR2 is YSYEKL in the germline V gene. CDR3 region: CASSHLAGVTDTQYF. For the CDR3, the DNA is TGCGCCAGCAGCCACCTAGCGGGGGTTACAGATACGCAGTATTTT.

This rearrangement joins TRBV9 to TRBJ2-3; 10 bases agree with TRBD2. This CDR3 region has 18 residues. CDR1 and CDR2 from the germline V gene are SGDLS and YYNGEE. Trimming at V came to 4 bases and at J to 2 bases, leaving 13 bases not matched to a gene. CDR3 region: CASSKTQISGRTTDTQYF. Here the CDR3 DNA reads TGTGCCAGCAGCAAAACCCAAATTAGCGGGAGGACCACAGATACGCAGTATTTT.

The chain employs TRBV2 and TRBJ1-5, with 9 bases that match TRBD1. V shed 6 bases and J 7 bases; nucleotides not matched to a gene: 7. The germline V gene has CDR1 SNHLY and CDR2 FYNNEI. This CDR3 region has 14 residues. CDR3 amino acids: CASRETGGGQPQHF. In nucleotides, the CDR3 is TGTGCCAGCAGAGAAACAGGGGGCGGCCAGCCCCAGCATTTT.

The rearrangement links TRBV6-5 to TRBJ1-5; 9 nucleotides align to TRBD1. Germline V gene lookup returns CDR1 MNHEY and CDR2 SVGAGI. Trimming at V came to 5 bases and at J to 2 bases, leaving 4 bases not matched to a gene. The CDR3 consists of 15 residues. This CDR3 is CASSPWTGGNQPQHF. The CDR3 coding sequence is TGTGCCAGCAGTCCATGGACAGGGGGCAATCAGCCCCAGCATTTT.

CDR3 loop: CASSLPRGRFYEQYF. The CDR3 DNA sequence: TGTGCCAGCAGCTTGCCCAGGGGGCGCTTCTACGAGCAGTACTTC. The chain carries TRBV5-5 and TRBJ2-7, with TRBD1 matching over 8 bases. After removal of 1 base from V and 3 bases from J, the junction contained 6 bases not matched to a gene. The CDR3 runs 15 residues. Germline CDR1 SGHKS, CDR2 YYEKEE (reference sequence).

The chain joins TRBV6-1 to TRBJ1-1, with 7 bases identical to TRBD1. Germline V CDR1 and CDR2: MNHNS, SASEGT. J was trimmed by 1 base and V by 3 bases; bases with no gene match: 2. The CDR3 has 14 amino acids. As DNA, the CDR3 is TGTGCCAGCAGTGAGGGACAGAAGAACACTGAAGCTTTCTTT. As protein: CASSEGQKNTEAFF.

V gene TRBV2 combines with J gene TRBJ2-1, with 14 bases matching TRBD2. This CDR3 comprises 19 residues. The V gene end was trimmed by 5 bases and the J gene end by 0 bases; junction bases not matched to a gene: 9. The germline CDR1 and CDR2 sequences are SNHLY and FYNNEI. For the CDR3, the DNA is TGTGCCAGCAGTCTATCCGGGACTAGCGGGAGAACCTCCTACAATGAGCAGTTCTTC. Protein sequence: CASSLSGTSGRTSYNEQFF.

The chain has TRBV7-2 and TRBJ2-1, with 13 bases fitting TRBD2. Trimming at V came to 5 bases and at J to 6 bases, leaving 4 bases not matched to a gene. Germline V lookup: CDR1 SGHTA, CDR2 FQGNSA. The CDR3 runs to 15 residues. CDR3 loop: CASSVLAGGTNEQFF. Here the CDR3 DNA reads TGTGCCAGCAGCGTACTAGCGGGAGGGACCAATGAGCAGTTCTTC.

The chain has TRBV11-2 and TRBJ2-4, with TRBD1 as a possible D gene (6 bases). Germline V gene lookup returns CDR1 SGHAT and CDR2 FQNNGV. V gave up 1 base and J gave up 1 base, with 14 bases separating them. The CDR3 is 17 amino acids. CDR3 amino acids: CASSLAFLDRAKNIQYF. The DNA for the CDR3 is TGTGCCAGCAGCTTAGCTTTCCTCGACAGGGCCAAAAACATTCAGTACTTC.

J is TRBJ2-7 and V is TRBV7-6; D may be TRBD2 (5 bases). The germline V gene encodes CDR1 SGHVS and CDR2 FNYEAQ. V was shortened by 5 bases and J by 2 bases, with 13 bases between the two germline ends. The CDR3 sequence is 14 residues long. In DNA form, the CDR3 reads TGTGCCAGCAGCCCGGACTTTGCGACCTACGAGCAGTACTTC. This translates into CASSPDFATYEQYF.

The V and J genes are TRBV5-1 and TRBJ1-2, with a tentative D call TRBD1 (5 bases). CDR1 is SGHRS and CDR2 is YFSETQ in the germline V gene. The CDR3 sequence is 15 residues long. The V end lost 2 bases, the J end lost 4 bases, and 15 bases lay between the germline ends. CDR3 DNA: TGCGCCAGCAGCTTTACCCCGGACACCGCCTATGGCTACACCTTC. Its protein product is CASSFTPDTAYGYTF. Full variable domain (missing parts from reference TRBV5-1 and TRBJ1-2): KAGVTQTPRYLIKTRGQQVTLSCSPISGHRSVSWYQQTPGQGLQFLFEYFSETQRNKGNFPGRFSGRQFSNSRSEMNVSTLELGDSALYLCASSFTPDTAYGYTFGSGTRLTVV.

The V call is TRBV7-8, the J call TRBJ1-2; 7 nucleotides align to TRBD1. This CDR3 comprises 17 residues. Germline-derived CDR1 and CDR2 are SGHVS and FQNEAQ. V lost 5 bases, J lost 5 bases, and 17 bases stayed unmatched. In DNA, the CDR3 is TGTGCCAGCAGCCCAAGACAGGGTGGGACCTTGCAGTATGGCTACACCTTC. Translation: CASSPRQGGTLQYGYTF.

This chain uses TRBV14 with TRBJ1-1; 7 bases line up with TRBD1. Germline loops: CDR1 SGHDN, CDR2 FVKESK. CDR3 size: 13 residues. The junction had 8 bases not matched to a gene; V was cut back by 9 bases and J by 4 bases. This CDR3 reads CASRYSGGTEAFF. The CDR3 DNA follows: TGTGCCAGTAGATATTCAGGGGGCACTGAAGCTTTCTTT. The full variable domain, its missing parts supplied by reference TRBV14 and TRBJ1-1, is EAGVTQFPSHSVIEKGQTVTLRCDPISGHDNLYWYRRVMGKEIKFLLHFVKESKQDESGMPNNRFLAERTGGTYSTLKVQPAELEDSGVYFCASRYSGGTEAFFGQGTRLTVV.